This passage covers 24 T cell receptor beta chains from one sample sequenced in a study of cytomegalovirus exposure and HLA in healthy donors. Vbeta (60) and Jbeta (13) primers were used in the PCR. Clones were read by immunoSEQ multiplex PCR, and TCRdb kept only the in-frame ones, dropping some. The table lists about 200,000 clones, roughly four fifths of them singletons. Sequenced sample: PBMCs. The receptors were gathered from a girl aged 2 to 10 in good health and CMV-seronegative.

This rearrangement joins TRBV2 to TRBJ2-2, with TRBD2 identical over 7 bases. Unmatched junction bases numbered 4, after V lost 2 bases and J lost 4 bases. The CDR3 consists of 15 residues. CDR1 and CDR2 from the germline V gene are SNHLY and FYNNEI. CDR3 nucleotides: TGTGCCAGCAGTGAAAGTCTAGCGGCCACCGGGGAGCTGTTTTTT. Residues: CASSESLAATGELFF.

This clone has just one count. The chain couples TRBV7-3 to TRBJ2-5; no definite D call. Trimming pared 3 bases from V and 4 bases from J, leaving 9 bases between. This CDR3 comprises 13 residues. Germline CDR1 and CDR2: SGHTA and FQGTGA. The CDR3 protein is CASSFLPGETQYF. In nucleotides, the CDR3 is TGTGCCAGCAGCTTCTTGCCAGGAGAGACCCAGTACTTC.

This chain uses TRBV6-5 with TRBJ2-3, with 12 bases fitting TRBD2. Germline V gene data show CDR1 as MNHEY and CDR2 as SVGAGI. The CDR3 extends over 15 amino acids. Losses at the gene ends were 5 bases for V and 4 bases for J; bases not matched to a gene: 4. The CDR3 here is CASSKLAGGPDTQYF. As DNA, the CDR3 is TGTGCCAGCAGTAAGCTAGCGGGGGGGCCAGATACGCAGTATTTT.

In this sample, this clone turned up a few times. The V and J genes are TRBV13 and TRBJ2-1; 7 bases agree with TRBD2. Germline loops: CDR1 PRHDT, CDR2 FYEKMQ (reference sequence). V trimming: 6 bases; J trimming: 4 bases; junction bases outside the gene matches: 3. CDR3 length: 13 amino acids. The CDR3 DNA reads TGTGCCAGCAGACCTAGCGGTTACAATGAGCAGTTCTTC. Amino acid sequence: CASRPSGYNEQFF.

V usage is TRBV10-2 and J usage is TRBJ2-1; the D gene is possibly TRBD1 (5 bases). The germline gives CDR1 WSHSY, CDR2 SAAADI. The ends were cut back, 2 bases at V and 12 bases at J, with 11 bases in the middle. CDR3 length: 12 amino acids. The CDR3 DNA is TGCGCCAGCAGTGAGAAACGGCAGGGGCAGTTCTTC. As protein: CASSEKRQGQFF.

This clone turned up a few times. V gene TRBV29-1 combines with J gene TRBJ1-1; D perhaps matches TRBD1 (5 bases). This CDR3 has 12 amino acids. V was pared by 6 bases and J by 1 base, with 9 bases between. Germline V gene sequence: CDR1 SQVTM, CDR2 ANQGSEA. The CDR3 here is CSVQGANTEAFF. In DNA form, the CDR3 reads TGCAGCGTCCAAGGGGCGAACACTGAAGCTTTCTTT.

The genes are TRBV7-9 and TRBJ2-7; 9 bases are a match to TRBD2. Trimming at V came to 1 base and at J to 3 bases, leaving 4 bases not matched to a gene. In germline, CDR1 is SEHNR, CDR2 FQNEAQ (reference sequence). CDR3 size: 15 residues. The DNA of the CDR3 is TGTGCCAGCAGCTTAGACTTAGCGGGAGTCTACGAGCAGTACTTC. Its translation: CASSLDLAGVYEQYF.

The chain uses TRBV19 and TRBJ1-3; maybe TRBD1 (6 bases). V was cut by 3 bases and J by 11 bases, with 8 bases left in between. The length of the CDR3 is 11 residues. Germline CDR1 LNHDA, CDR2 SQIVND (reference sequence). The CDR3 region is CASSIGTSIYF. Written as DNA, the CDR3 is TGTGCCAGTAGTATCGGGACATCCATATATTTT.

The V gene is TRBV10-3, the J gene TRBJ1-4; 7 positions agree with TRBD1. The ends lost 0 bases at V and 13 bases at J; junction bases unmatched: 2. The CDR3 contains 12 residues. The germline CDR1 and CDR2 sequences are ENHRY and SYGVKD. CDR3 coding DNA: TGTGCCATCAGTGAGTCGACAGGGACACTGTTTTTT. Amino acids: CAISESTGTLFF.

This clone showed up just a few times. CDR3 in amino acids: CASSRRRMDLEGYTF. The CDR3 coding sequence is TGTGCCAGCAGCCGTAGGCGTATGGATCTAGAAGGCTACACCTTC. The V call is TRBV7-2, the J call TRBJ1-2; D uncertain. V was pared by 5 bases and J by 8 bases, with 21 bases between. Germline values: CDR1 SGHTA, CDR2 FQGNSA. The CDR3 runs to 15 residues.

The V and J genes are TRBV27 and TRBJ1-5, with 9 bases that match TRBD1. The CDR3 contains 15 residues. V was pared by 5 bases and J by 3 bases, with 5 bases of the junction left unmatched. Germline V CDR1 and CDR2: MNHEY, SMNVEV (reference sequence). CDR3 amino acids: CASSGQGFPNQPQHF. The CDR3 DNA follows: TGTGCCAGCAGTGGACAGGGGTTTCCCAATCAGCCCCAGCATTTT.

V is TRBV7-9 and J is TRBJ2-7, with 9 bases lining up with TRBD2. V shed 1 base and J 5 bases; nucleotides not matched to a gene: 6. CDR1 and CDR2 (germline): SEHNR, FQNEAQ (reference sequence). This CDR3 has 15 amino acids. The CDR3 is CASSLEAGGDNEQYF. The CDR3 DNA is TGTGCCAGCAGCTTAGAGGCGGGGGGGGATAACGAGCAGTACTTC.

This sequence joins TRBV14 and TRBJ1-1; D perhaps matches TRBD1 (6 bases). Per the germline V gene, CDR1 is SGHDN and CDR2 is FVKESK. The CDR3 sequence is 14 residues long. V lost 6 bases, J lost 8 bases, and 19 bases lay in between. CDR3 DNA sequence: TGTGCCAGCAGTCCACTACAGACAGGAATAGAAGCTTTCTTT. Translated, it gives CASSPLQTGIEAFF.

J is TRBJ1-1 and V is TRBV29-1, with TRBD1 identical over 8 bases. Losses at the gene ends were 5 bases for V and 6 bases for J; bases not matched to a gene: 8. The CDR3 extends over 13 amino acids. Germline lookup yields CDR1 SQVTM and CDR2 ANQGSEA. The CDR3 loop is CSVKGQGWAEAFF. For the CDR3, the DNA is TGCAGCGTTAAAGGACAGGGCTGGGCTGAAGCTTTCTTT. The complete variable domain, with remaining parts taken from reference TRBV29-1 and TRBJ1-1, reads SAVISQKPSRDICQRGTSLTIQCQVDSQVTMMFWYRQQPGQSLTLIATANQGSEATYESGFVIDKFPISRPNLTFSTLTVSNMSPEDSSIYLCSVKGQGWAEAFFGQGTRLTVV.

The chain employs TRBV27 and TRBJ2-7; D is possibly TRBD1 (5 bases). This CDR3 has 13 amino acids. CDR1 is MNHEY and CDR2 is SMNVEV in the germline V gene (reference sequence). The V gene lost 10 bases and the J gene lost 2 bases, with 15 bases spanning the gap. Here the CDR3 DNA reads TGTGCCATAGTGGATCGGACAACCTACGAGCAGTACTTC. It translates to CAIVDRTTYEQYF.

The chain recombines TRBV9 with TRBJ2-2; the match to TRBD2 covers 7 bases. The CDR3 extends over 15 amino acids. Germline trimming cut 0 bases from V and 6 bases from J; bases unmatched to any gene: 5. Germline values: CDR1 SGDLS, CDR2 YYNGEE. The CDR3 protein is CASSVAGTTPGELFF. In nucleotides, the CDR3 is TGTGCCAGCAGCGTAGCTGGGACTACCCCCGGGGAGCTGTTTTTT.

This chain uses TRBV14 with TRBJ2-1; TRBD2 matches 12 bases. The germline V gene encodes CDR1 SGHDN and CDR2 FVKESK. The V segment lost 4 bases and the J segment 5 bases; nucleotides outside the gene matches: 3. The CDR3 has 15 residues. CDR3 bases: TGTGCCAGCAGCCCCCGACTAGCGGGGGACAATGAGCAGTTCTTC. Protein product: CASSPRLAGDNEQFF.

This clone occurred a few times. The chain employs TRBV7-7 and TRBJ2-1; D may be TRBD2 (5 bases). CDR1 is SSHAT, CDR2 FNYEAQ, per germline (reference sequence). The CDR3 has 13 amino acids. Trimming pared 1 base from V and 8 bases from J, leaving 9 bases between. CDR3 coding DNA: TGTGCCAGCAGCTTAGGGGAGTTCGATGAGCAGTTCTTC. It codes for CASSLGEFDEQFF.

This chain joins TRBV2 and TRBJ2-1; 8 nucleotides line up with TRBD2. This CDR3 spans 14 amino acids. Germline V gene sequence: CDR1 SNHLY, CDR2 FYNNEI. The V and J ends lost 8 bases and 6 bases, in that order; junction bases with no gene match: 9. As DNA, the CDR3 is TGTGCCAGCCCCCTATCCCGGGAGGGCAATGAGCAGTTCTTC. This gives the protein CASPLSREGNEQFF.

This clone was recorded a few times. The rearrangement joins TRBV27 to TRBJ2-5; a weak D match, TRBD1 (5 bases). The CDR3 covers 12 residues. Germline V gene lookup returns CDR1 MNHEY and CDR2 SMNVEV (reference sequence). V lost 6 bases and J lost 2, with 7 bases in between. The CDR3 bases are TGTGCCAGCAGGACAGCTCAAGAGACCCAGTACTTC. Translating it yields CASRTAQETQYF.

The rearrangement links TRBV4-1 to TRBJ2-7; TRBD2 might be the D (5 bases). There are 17 residues in the CDR3. CDR1 is MGHRA and CDR2 is YSYEKL in the germline V gene. Trimming pared 0 bases from V and 3 bases from J, leaving 18 bases between. The DNA for the CDR3 is TGCGCCAGCAGCCAAGAAGCGACGAACCTAGCATTCTACGAGCAGTACTTC. It yields the protein CASSQEATNLAFYEQYF.

This clone was detected only a few times. This sequence joins TRBV7-9 and TRBJ1-2; TRBD1 agrees at 7 bases. CDR3 length: 14 residues. Trimming removed 2 bases from V and 6 bases from J; junction bases left unmatched: 6. Germline CDR1 and CDR2: SEHNR and FQNEAQ (reference sequence). The DNA of the CDR3 is TGTGCCAGCAGCTTACAAACAGGGGTCGATGGCTACACCTTC. As protein: CASSLQTGVDGYTF.

The V call is TRBV2, the J call TRBJ2-7; D may be TRBD2 (6 bases). Germline V gene data show CDR1 as SNHLY and CDR2 as FYNNEI. The CDR3 is 13 amino acids. The germline V and J ends were trimmed by 10 bases and 4 bases, with 17 bases remaining between them. The CDR3 sequence: CATATSSHYEQYF. The CDR3 nucleotides read TGTGCCACCGCTACTAGCAGTCATTACGAGCAGTACTTC.

The gene calls are TRBV4-1 and TRBJ1-3; D gene uncertain. Germline V gene lookup returns CDR1 MGHRA and CDR2 YSYEKL. Trimming pared 3 bases from V and 8 bases from J, leaving 11 bases between. This CDR3 has 13 residues. The CDR3 DNA reads as TGCGCCAGCAGCCAGTCCTCCCAGGACACCATATATTTT. This gives the protein CASSQSSQDTIYF.